This T cell receptor beta chain was identified during a study of long-term antiretroviral therapy in people with HIV. Version v3.0 of the immunoSEQ assay ran at survey level. Data came from immunoSEQ multiplex PCR; TCRdb stores just in-frame clones and leaves some out. The table records 20,000 to 25,000 clones, roughly 80% of them present only once. Germline V gene data show CDR1 as SNHLY and CDR2 as FYNNEI. The CDR3 has 14 residues. Trimming took 2 bases from V and 8 from J, leaving 15 bases between them. Cryopreserved PBMC, at roughly 0.85-11 million per sample, were present before DNA extraction. V usage is TRBV2 and J usage is TRBJ1-1; D ambiguous. The sequenced sample was unsorted PBMCs, obtained 0.2 years after starting antiretroviral therapy. The TCR sequence derives from a woman aged 25 to 39 with HIV. CDR3 sequence: CASSEYLGSTEAFF. The CDR3 region has the DNA TGTGCCAGCAGTGAATACTTGGGCTCGACAGAAGCTTTCTTT.